What follows are 26 T cell receptor beta chains derived from one specimen sequenced in a study of T cells in Graves' hyperthyroidism and ophthalmopathy. Amplified regions were TCR beta CDR3 sequences from RNA transcripts. TCR CDR3 regions were first amplified by RT-PCR with HTBI primers. TCRdb recomputed calls from the multiplex PCR reads with MiXCR, one row per CDR3 protein. The data show about 590,000 distinct CDR3 sequences, 15% to 17% seen once. The sequenced sample was blood. These receptors originate from a woman aged 25-40 years with Graves' hyperthyroidism.

The chain is built from TRBV30 and TRBJ1-4; TRBD1 matches at 7 bases. Unmatched junction bases numbered 9, after V lost 0 bases and J lost 8 bases. Germline CDR1 and CDR2: GTSNPN and SVGIG (reference sequence). The CDR3 spans 15 residues. The CDR3 nucleotides are TGTGCCTGGAGTGTACCGCCGCAGGGGGGAGAAAAACTGTTTTTT. Translating it yields CAWSVPPQGGEKLFF.

The rearrangement joins TRBV9 to TRBJ2-5; TRBD2 might be the D (5 bases). The V end lost 0 bases, the J end lost 2 bases, and 14 bases lay between the germline ends. Germline values: CDR1 SGDLS, CDR2 YYNGEE. The CDR3 has 16 residues. The CDR3 region has the DNA TGTGCCAGCAGCGTAGGCACACTAGTCCCTCAAGAGACCCAGTACTTC. Protein sequence: CASSVGTLVPQETQYF.

This clonotype was counted a few times. V and J are TRBV7-9 and TRBJ1-4; 11 bases align to TRBD1. V dropped 5 bases and J dropped 0; count of bases not matched to a gene: 11. The germline gives CDR1 SEHNR, CDR2 FQNEAQ (reference sequence). The CDR3 runs to 19 residues. CDR3 protein: CASSDTGTGGLATNEKLFF. The CDR3 DNA is TGTGCCAGCAGCGATACCGGGACAGGGGGTCTCGCAACTAATGAAAAACTGTTTTTT.

This clonotype has ten or more counts. The chain employs TRBV11-2 and TRBJ2-1; 10 bases align to TRBD2. With 5 bases clipped from V and 6 bases from J, the junction kept 10 bases outside the gene matches. This CDR3 comprises 16 residues. Looked up from germline, CDR1 is SGHAT and CDR2 is FQNNGV. The CDR3 reads CASSIPGGLATNEQFF. Written as DNA, the CDR3 is TGTGCCAGCAGCATACCTGGGGGACTAGCGACCAATGAGCAGTTCTTC. The full variable domain, completed using reference TRBV11-2 and TRBJ2-1, is EAGVAQSPRYKIIEKRQSVAFWCNPISGHATLYWYQQILGQGPKLLIQFQNNGVVDDSQLPKDRFSAERLKGVDSTLKIQPAKLEDSAVYLCASSIPGGLATNEQFFGPGTRLTVL.

A remark on this clonotype: This could be a read error, since a much larger clone is one nucleotide away. V is TRBV5-1 and J is TRBJ2-1, with 9 bases lining up with TRBD1. The germline gives CDR1 SGHRS, CDR2 YFSETQ. There are 15 residues in the CDR3. The DNA for the CDR3 is TGCGCCAGCAGCTTTTGGGACAGGGCACCCAATGAGCAGCTCTTC. Residues: CASSFWDRAPNEQLF.

This clonotype was detected only a few times. The chain employs TRBV5-1 and TRBJ1-2, with 9 bases aligning to TRBD1. The CDR3 covers 15 residues. Trimming at V came to 0 bases and at J to 8 bases, leaving 8 bases not matched to a gene. Germline V CDR1 and CDR2: SGHRS, YFSETQ. CDR3 DNA: TGCGCCAGCAGCTTGGAGTCGACAGGGGGAGCGGGCTACACCTTC. Its protein is CASSLESTGGAGYTF. Using reference TRBV5-1 and TRBJ1-2 for the parts outside the CDR3, the full variable domain is KAGVTQTPRYLIKTRGQQVTLSCSPISGHRSVSWYQQTPGQGLQFLFEYFSETQRNKGNFPGRFSGRQFSNSRSEMNVSTLELGDSALYLCASSLESTGGAGYTFGSGTRLTVV.

The genes are TRBV6-1 and TRBJ2-3, with 9 bases identical to TRBD1. Germline V CDR1 and CDR2: MNHNS, SASEGT. V lost 6 bases and J lost 5; bases outside the gene matches: 9. There are 15 residues in the CDR3. The CDR3 coding sequence is TGTGCCAGCAGCTATCACAGGGGGCTGCGAGATACGCAGTATTTT. Translation gives CASSYHRGLRDTQYF.

As concerns this clonotype: A much larger clone lies one base from this, so it may be a read error. The chain joins TRBV29-1 to TRBJ2-1, with D perhaps matching TRBD1 (6 bases). The closer fit of TRBJ2-7 to the DNA end suggests the J call may be wrong. This CDR3 contains 15 residues. CDR1 is SQVTM and CDR2 is ANQGSEA in the germline V gene. CDR3 nucleotides: TGCAGCGTTGAAGAGGGGGCAGGGGAGTACAATGAGCAGTACTTC. Translated, it gives CSVEEGAGEYNEQYF.

This clonotype was seen repeatedly, ten times or more. The V call is TRBV6-2 or TRBV6-3, the J call TRBJ2-7; D assignment may be TRBD1 or TRBD2 (5 bases each). CDR3 length equals 16 residues. Germline assignment: CDR1 MNHEY and CDR2 SVGEGT. V was trimmed by 5 bases and J by 2 bases, leaving 19 bases between them. The chain's CDR3 is CASSPFRDGPTYEQYF. CDR3 coding DNA: TGTGCCAGCAGTCCTTTCCGGGACGGCCCCACCTACGAGCAGTACTTC.

Many counts were recorded for this clonotype. The chain recombines TRBV12-3 or TRBV12-4 with TRBJ1-4; a possible D gene is TRBD1 (5 bases). This CDR3 region has 15 residues. The germline V and J ends were trimmed by 6 bases and 5 bases, with 16 bases remaining between them. The CDR3 DNA is TGTGCCAGCAGGGACGGGACTGAAGCCAATGAAAAACTGTTTTTT. It translates to CASRDGTEANEKLFF.

This clonotype was found a few times. CDR3: CATSRDEGGNSPLHF. CDR3 coding DNA: TGTGCCACCAGCAGAGATGAAGGGGGCAATTCACCCCTCCACTTT. The chain combines TRBV15 with TRBJ1-6; TRBD1 matches at 7 bases. Germline values: CDR1 LNHNV, CDR2 YYDKDF (reference sequence). V dropped 0 bases and J dropped 7; count of bases not matched to a gene: 3. CDR3 size: 15 residues.

This clonotype was seen ten or more times. The rearrangement links TRBV11-2 to TRBJ2-3; D is uncertain. The CDR3 length is 15 residues. The V gene's germline CDR1 is SGHAT and CDR2 FQNNGV. The V end was cut by 3 bases, the J end by 0 bases, with 10 bases between. CDR3 protein: CASSLGRTSTDTQYF. CDR3 DNA sequence: TGTGCCAGCAGCTTGGGTAGGACGAGCACAGATACGCAGTATTTT.

This clonotype appeared a few times. The chain couples TRBV10-3 to TRBJ1-3, with D unresolved. Germline loops: CDR1 ENHRY, CDR2 SYGVKD. V was cut by 5 bases and J by 0 bases, with 8 bases left in between. The length of the CDR3 is 14 residues. This chain's CDR3 is CAISWTLSGNTIYF. CDR3 DNA: TGTGCCATCAGTTGGACCCTCTCTGGAAACACCATATATTTT.

This clonotype was counted at least ten times. V gene TRBV30 combines with J gene TRBJ2-7, with D maybe TRBD2 (6 bases). The germline CDR1 and CDR2 sequences are GTSNPN and SVGIG (reference sequence). V lost 2 bases and J lost 4, with 15 bases in between. There are 14 residues in the CDR3. This chain's CDR3 is CAWSSRGEPYEQYF. The CDR3 region has the DNA TGTGCCTGGAGTTCTCGCGGGGAGCCGTACGAGCAGTACTTC.

This clonotype was counted only a few times. CDR3 region: CAISEHPENTGELFF. CDR3 DNA: TGTGCCATCAGTGAACATCCCGAGAACACCGGGGAGCTGTTTTTT. The chain employs TRBV10-3 and TRBJ2-2; D is undetermined. Trimming shortened V by 3 bases and J by 1 base, and 9 bases separated the two germline ends. Germline lookup yields CDR1 ENHRY and CDR2 SYGVKD. This CDR3 is built from 15 residues.

This clonotype appeared many times. The rearrangement joins TRBV20-1 to TRBJ2-2; D uncertain. The germline V and J ends were trimmed by 1 base and 4 bases, with 7 bases remaining between them. The CDR3 totals 13 residues. Germline loops: CDR1 DFQATT, CDR2 SNEGSKA (reference sequence). The CDR3 sequence: CSARALLTGELFF. The CDR3 DNA sequence: TGCAGTGCTAGAGCCCTACTCACCGGGGAGCTGTTTTTT.

This clonotype was seen more than once but under ten times. Because the CDR3's place on the DNA is in doubt, the DNA is left out and the CDR3 is given as listed by TCRdb. The chain has TRBV9 and TRBJ2-1; TRBD1, the table's D call, was not compared with the DNA. Germline-derived CDR1 and CDR2 are SGDLS and YYNGEE. The CDR3 adds up to 13 amino acids, both ends counted. The CDR3 region is CASSVDFRGRQFF.

CDR3 nucleotides: TGTGCCAGCAGCCTGGACAGAGGGTACCAAGAGACCCAGTACTTC. Protein sequence: CASSLDRGYQETQYF. The chain employs TRBV2 and TRBJ2-5; D is possibly TRBD1 (6 bases). Trimming left V 6 bases short and J 0 bases short, with 14 bases between. The CDR3 runs to 15 residues. Germline V gives CDR1 SNHLY, CDR2 FYNNEI.

On this clonotype: This may be a read error, as it is one base from a much larger clone. The conserved final phenylalanine or tryptophan is absent from the CDR3, which likely points to a read error. The rearrangement links TRBV7-2 to TRBJ1-2; D gene uncertain. From germline, CDR1 is SGHTA and CDR2 FQGNSA. Between the trimmed V and J ends, which lost 5 bases and 6 bases, there was a span of 10 bases. The CDR3 totals 12 residues. The CDR3 protein is CASSPRRDGYTV. DNA of the CDR3: TGTGCCAGCAGCCCTCGAAGGGATGGCTACACCGTC.

This clonotype was observed a handful of times. The chain carries TRBV27 and TRBJ2-7; D is undetermined. Germline CDR1 reads MNHEY; CDR2 reads SMNVEV (reference sequence). V lost 4 bases, J lost 1 base, and 11 bases lay in between. The CDR3 is 14 residues long. The CDR3 loop is CASSSRLGSYEQYF. The DNA for the CDR3 is TGTGCCAGCAGTTCTAGACTTGGTTCCTACGAGCAGTACTTC.

This clonotype appeared many times. The V call is TRBV5-1, the J call TRBJ2-7; D possibly uses TRBD1 or TRBD2 (5 bases each). This CDR3 region has 15 residues. Germline-derived CDR1 and CDR2 are SGHRS and YFSETQ. With 0 bases removed from V and 1 base from J, the gap between germline ends came to 11 bases. The CDR3 here is CASSLAGDGSYEQYF. CDR3 coding DNA: TGCGCCAGCAGCTTGGCCGGGGACGGATCCTACGAGCAGTACTTC.

This chain joins TRBV12-3 or TRBV12-4 and TRBJ2-1; 12 nucleotides agree with TRBD2. The CDR3 consists of 16 residues. Trimming took 1 base from V and 9 from J; bases not matched to a gene: 7. The CDR3 nucleotides are TGTGCCAGCAGTTTAGACAGACTAGCGGGAGCTGGTGAGCAGTTCTTC. Amino acids: CASSLDRLAGAGEQFF.

A note on this clonotype: This sequence may be a read error, since a much larger clone differs from it by one base. The CDR3 sequence: CASSSSRMGYNEQYF. Written as DNA, the CDR3 is TGTGCCAGCAGTTCTAGCAGGATGGGTTACAATGAGCAGTACTTC. The chain links TRBV28 to TRBJ2-7; D possibly corresponds to TRBD2 (5 bases). Trimming removed 4 bases at V and 7 bases at J, with 20 bases between. The germline V gene encodes CDR1 MDHEN and CDR2 SYDVKM. CDR3 length: 15 amino acids.

The rearrangement joins TRBV6-1 to TRBJ2-3, with TRBD2 identical over 11 bases. V lost 5 bases, J lost 4 bases, and 14 bases stayed unmatched. Germline loops: CDR1 MNHNS, CDR2 SASEGT. This CDR3 spans 18 amino acids. The chain's CDR3 is CASSQIAKVSGRADTQYF. The CDR3 DNA sequence: TGTGCCAGCAGTCAAATTGCCAAAGTTAGCGGGAGGGCAGATACGCAGTATTTT.

At least ten counts were recorded for this clonotype. The chain carries TRBV18 and TRBJ1-1; D is perhaps TRBD1 (6 bases). Germline V gives CDR1 KGHSH, CDR2 LQKENI. V was cut by 2 bases and J by 4 bases, with 11 bases left in between. The CDR3 covers 14 residues. This chain's CDR3 is CASSPEGVGTEAFF. The CDR3 DNA is TGTGCCAGCTCACCAGAGGGGGTGGGCACTGAAGCTTTCTTT.

This clonotype was detected many times. This chain joins TRBV18 and TRBJ2-7; 7 bases agree with TRBD2. Germline V gives CDR1 KGHSH, CDR2 LQKENI. Germline trimming cut 3 bases from V and 6 bases from J; bases unmatched to any gene: 5. The CDR3 contains 13 residues. CDR3 sequence (DNA): TGTGCCAGCTCACCCGTGTCGGGGGGCGAGCAGTACTTC. Amino acid sequence: CASSPVSGGEQYF.